This record looks at one T cell receptor beta chain sequence and its context. Its specific antigen is unknown. Base qualities are not recorded, but no much larger clone differs from it by a single base. The entry originates in a study of blood T cell repertoires in COVID-19 (dated by TCRdb to 2018 to 2020). Regarding the complete study: Samples from collaborators originated in the United States, Italy and Spain and spanned both the acute and convalescent phases of COVID-19. The prospective study material was composed of cDNA or gDNA derived from T cells, B-cell-depleted T cells, or PBMCs. Subjects who had been exposed to COVID-19, were actively infected with it, or had recovered from it provided the deeply sampled blood TCRbeta repertoires that made up the dataset. The repertoires were released in a freely available public database intended as a resource for research on the immune response to SARS-CoV-2. Samples were obtained from the ongoing ImmuneRACE study (first 160 participants) and from about 1,300 subjects provided by 6 global collaborators. A de-identified subject ID, COVID-19 status, age in years and sex were almost always included in the sample metadata. Where HLA class I and class II types were available, the types were taken from metadata supplied by the sample provider, not from assay-based typing.

Enrolling through a virtual design, the prospective study's participants ranged in age from roughly 18 to 89 years and lived across around 25 United States geographic areas. Cohort assignment in the prospective study relied on participant-reported clinical history from a screening survey and a study questionnaire. Exposed participants were defined as having been in contact with someone with a PCR-confirmed or clinician-diagnosed COVID-19 case within 2 weeks of study entry. Mobile phlebotomists in the prospective study collected whole blood, serum and a nasopharyngeal or oropharyngeal swab from every participant. Over a roughly 2-month period, participants in the prospective study had the option of providing additional blood draws and questionnaires. Prospective study blood samples were shipped either frozen or at room temperature before DNA extraction. The CDR3 has 16 amino acids, counting the end cysteine and phenylalanine. Of all the DNA, just the CDR3 is kept, 48 bases in frame from base 1. The junction carries 16 bases between V and J, which are trimmed by 0 bases and 8 bases respectively. CDR1 and CDR2, per the germline V gene, are SGHVS and FQNEAQ.

TCRbeta CDR3 regions were amplified from genomic DNA by means of the immunoSEQ Assay, a bias-controlled multiplex PCR. The study's processing was this. The number of nucleated cells in each sample was estimated from the amplification of reference gene primers within the assay. To quantify the absolute abundance of each unique TCRbeta CDR3 rearrangement, sequence reads were collapsed and filtered. For each sample, productive Simpson clonality was calculated as the square root of Simpson's diversity index across productive rearrangements. Drawn from immuneACCESS, this table holds only the in-frame rearrangements with V and J called that TCRdb kept. Clones are partly lost; checked studies trace under half to an unresolved V gene and leave the rest unexplained. That table furnishes V, J and clone size, whereas the DNA furnished D and trimming. For this sample the table gives 200,000 to 250,000 clones, of which about 90% were detected only once. Together, the top ten hold about 16% of the sample.

General findings and caveats noted by the study authors: The quantity of clinical and demographic metadata differed by source and by participant and was supplied without curation.

The sample taken for sequencing was PBMCs or T cells enriched from blood (not recorded which). This sequence originates from a man aged 25-45 years who had been exposed to COVID-19. The V and J genes are TRBV7-8 and TRBJ1-4; the D region possibly corresponds to TRBD1 (5 bases align). The DNA sequence is TGTGCCAGCAGCTTAGCGGAGTGGGGCGGCGGCGAAAAACTGTTTTTT. Its amino acids are CASSLAEWGGGEKLFF.